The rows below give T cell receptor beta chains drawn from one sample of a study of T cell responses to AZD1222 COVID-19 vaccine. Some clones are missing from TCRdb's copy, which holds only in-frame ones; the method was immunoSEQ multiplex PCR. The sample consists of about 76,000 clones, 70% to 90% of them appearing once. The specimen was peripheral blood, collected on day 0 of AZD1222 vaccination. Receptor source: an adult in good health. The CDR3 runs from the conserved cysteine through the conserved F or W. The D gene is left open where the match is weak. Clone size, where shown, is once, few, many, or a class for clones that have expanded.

CDR3 protein: CASSLLNTIPTGDYGYTF; CDR3 DNA: TGTGCCAGCAGCTTGTTAAATACGATTCCTACAGGGGACTATGGCTACACCTTC; clone size: NA; V gene: TRBV5-6; D gene: TRBD1; CDR3 length: 18; J gene: TRBJ1-2
CDR3 protein: CASSLLGQGQYYGYTF; CDR3 DNA: TGTGCCAGCAGCCTCTTAGGACAGGGGCAGTACTATGGCTACACCTTC; clone size: NA; V gene: TRBV3-1/TRBV3-2; D gene: TRBD1; CDR3 length: 16; J gene: TRBJ1-2
CDR3 protein: CSVRWGARNEKLFF; CDR3 DNA: TGCAGCGTCCGGTGGGGGGCGCGTAATGAAAAACTGTTTTTT; clone size: NA; V gene: TRBV29-1; D gene: NA; CDR3 length: 14; J gene: TRBJ1-4
CDR3 protein: CASSLGLAGPKDNEQFF; CDR3 DNA: TGTGCCAGCAGCCTGGGACTAGCGGGGCCCAAGGACAATGAGCAGTTCTTC; clone size: NA; V gene: TRBV3-1/TRBV3-2; D gene: TRBD2; CDR3 length: 17; J gene: TRBJ2-1
CDR3 protein: CASSPRSGSTGELFF; CDR3 DNA: TGTGCCAGCAGTCCCCGCAGCGGGAGCACCGGGGAGCTGTTTTTT; clone size: NA; V gene: TRBV6-5; D gene: TRBD2; CDR3 length: 15; J gene: TRBJ2-2
CDR3 protein: CATQESSSSGNTIYF; CDR3 DNA: TGTGCCACCCAGGAGTCCAGTAGCTCTGGAAACACCATATATTTT; clone size: once; V gene: TRBV24-1; D gene: NA; CDR3 length: 15; J gene: TRBJ1-3
CDR3 protein: CASRSVSKGTDTQYF; CDR3 DNA: TGTGCAAGTCGCTCCGTTTCCAAGGGCACAGATACGCAGTATTTT; clone size: few; V gene: TRBV12-2; D gene: NA; CDR3 length: 15; J gene: TRBJ2-3
CDR3 protein: CASSHFLGTGRAETQYF; CDR3 DNA: TGTGCCAGCAGTCACTTTTTGGGGACAGGGAGAGCGGAGACCCAGTACTTC; clone size: NA; V gene: TRBV27; D gene: TRBD1; CDR3 length: 17; J gene: TRBJ2-5
CDR3 protein: CASSQSDNQPQHF; CDR3 DNA: TGTGCCAGCAGCCAATCGGACAATCAGCCCCAGCATTTT; clone size: NA; V gene: TRBV3-1/TRBV3-2; D gene: NA; CDR3 length: 13; J gene: TRBJ1-5
CDR3 protein: CAWVVADTQYF; CDR3 DNA: TGTGCCTGGGTGGTTGCAGATACGCAGTATTTT; clone size: NA; V gene: TRBV30; D gene: NA; CDR3 length: 11; J gene: TRBJ2-3
CDR3 protein: CASSLGHNEQFF; CDR3 DNA: TGTGCCAGCAGCTTAGGCCATAATGAGCAGTTCTTC; clone size: NA; V gene: TRBV11-3; D gene: NA; CDR3 length: 12; J gene: TRBJ2-1
CDR3 protein: CASSLVAGGPTNEQFF; CDR3 DNA: TGTGCTAGCAGCCTCGTAGCGGGAGGGCCGACTAATGAGCAGTTCTTC; clone size: NA; V gene: TRBV7-7; D gene: TRBD2; CDR3 length: 16; J gene: TRBJ2-1
CDR3 protein: CASSPRGRGSGGYTF; CDR3 DNA: TGCGCCAGCAGCCCTCGGGGGAGGGGAAGTGGTGGCTACACCTTC; clone size: NA; V gene: TRBV5-1; D gene: NA; CDR3 length: 15; J gene: TRBJ1-2
CDR3 protein: CSVAGTGAYEQYF; CDR3 DNA: TGCAGCGTTGCCGGGACAGGGGCCTACGAGCAGTACTTC; clone size: NA; V gene: TRBV29-1; D gene: TRBD1; CDR3 length: 13; J gene: TRBJ2-7
CDR3 protein: CASSSPGGRLNSPLHF; CDR3 DNA: TGTGCCAGTAGTTCCCCAGGGGGTCGTCTTAATTCACCCCTCCACTTT; clone size: NA; V gene: TRBV19; D gene: TRBD1; CDR3 length: 16; J gene: TRBJ1-6
CDR3 protein: CASSPRQGRGHTEAFF; CDR3 DNA: TGTGCCAGCAGCCCAAGACAGGGGAGAGGGCACACTGAAGCTTTCTTT; clone size: NA; V gene: TRBV5-4; D gene: TRBD1; CDR3 length: 16; J gene: TRBJ1-1
CDR3 protein: CASSSNTGERTGELFF; CDR3 DNA: TGCGCCAGCAGCTCAAACACAGGGGAAAGAACCGGGGAGCTGTTTTTT; clone size: NA; V gene: TRBV5-1; D gene: TRBD1; CDR3 length: 16; J gene: TRBJ2-2
CDR3 protein: CSVGGGRTSQETQYF; CDR3 DNA: TGCAGCGTGGGAGGGGGCAGAACCTCCCAAGAGACCCAGTACTTC; clone size: NA; V gene: TRBV29-1; D gene: NA; CDR3 length: 15; J gene: TRBJ2-5
CDR3 protein: CASSKDRTTGELFF; CDR3 DNA: TGTGCCAGTAGTAAGGACAGGACCACCGGGGAGCTGTTTTTT; clone size: NA; V gene: TRBV19; D gene: TRBD1; CDR3 length: 14; J gene: TRBJ2-2
CDR3 protein: CASSLTGWYGYTF; CDR3 DNA: TGTGCCAGCAGTTTAACAGGGTGGTATGGCTACACCTTC; clone size: NA; V gene: TRBV12-3/TRBV12-4; D gene: NA; CDR3 length: 13; J gene: TRBJ1-2
CDR3 protein: CASSSGGTTDTQYF; CDR3 DNA: TGTGCCAGCAGCTCAGGGGGGACTACAGATACGCAGTATTTT; clone size: NA; V gene: TRBV7-2; D gene: NA; CDR3 length: 14; J gene: TRBJ2-3
CDR3 protein: CASSQDRPPVGNYGYTF; CDR3 DNA: TGTGCCAGCAGCCAAGATCGCCCGCCCGTCGGGAACTATGGCTACACCTTC; clone size: NA; V gene: TRBV3-1/TRBV3-2; D gene: NA; CDR3 length: 17; J gene: TRBJ1-2
CDR3 protein: CSVEEAKGAYNEQFF; CDR3 DNA: TGCAGCGTTGAAGAAGCGAAAGGGGCCTACAATGAGCAGTTCTTC; clone size: NA; V gene: TRBV29-1; D gene: NA; CDR3 length: 15; J gene: TRBJ2-1
CDR3 protein: CASSLVAGRRSEQYF; CDR3 DNA: TGTGCCAGCAGCTTAGTTGCGGGACGGCGATCGGAGCAGTACTTC; clone size: NA; V gene: TRBV11-2; D gene: NA; CDR3 length: 15; J gene: TRBJ2-7
CDR3 protein: CASSLVGQVYEQYF; CDR3 DNA: TGTGCCAGCAGCTTAGTGGGACAGGTCTACGAGCAGTACTTC; clone size: NA; V gene: TRBV7-2; D gene: TRBD1; CDR3 length: 14; J gene: TRBJ2-7
CDR3 protein: CASSLGLLYGYTF; CDR3 DNA: TGTGCCAGCAGCTTGGGTCTCCTGTATGGCTACACCTTC; clone size: once; V gene: TRBV2; D gene: NA; CDR3 length: 13; J gene: TRBJ1-2
CDR3 protein: CASSLGPGGYNEQFF; CDR3 DNA: TGCGCCAGCAGCTTGGGGCCAGGGGGCTACAATGAGCAGTTCTTC; clone size: NA; V gene: TRBV5-1; D gene: TRBD1; CDR3 length: 15; J gene: TRBJ2-1
CDR3 protein: CSASRTGDTEAFF; CDR3 DNA: TGCAGTGCTAGTAGGACAGGAGACACTGAAGCTTTCTTT; clone size: NA; V gene: TRBV20-1; D gene: TRBD1; CDR3 length: 13; J gene: TRBJ1-1
CDR3 protein: CASSVRRGGSTDTQYF; CDR3 DNA: TGTGCCAGCAGCGTAAGGCGGGGTGGAAGCACAGATACGCAGTATTTT; clone size: NA; V gene: TRBV5-8; D gene: NA; CDR3 length: 16; J gene: TRBJ2-3
CDR3 protein: CASSLRSSTDTQYF; CDR3 DNA: TGTGCCAGCTCACTAAGGTCTAGCACAGATACGCAGTATTTT; clone size: NA; V gene: TRBV18; D gene: NA; CDR3 length: 14; J gene: TRBJ2-3
CDR3 protein: CASSLSNGPRPQHF; CDR3 DNA: TGTGCCAGCAGTTTAAGTAACGGTCCTAGGCCCCAGCATTTT; clone size: NA; V gene: TRBV28; D gene: NA; CDR3 length: 14; J gene: TRBJ1-5
CDR3 protein: CASSRTGAGNIQYF; CDR3 DNA: TGCGCCAGCAGCAGGACAGGGGCAGGGAACATTCAGTACTTC; clone size: NA; V gene: TRBV10-1; D gene: TRBD1; CDR3 length: 14; J gene: TRBJ2-4
CDR3 protein: CASSWTGSTDTQYF; CDR3 DNA: TGTGCCAGCAGCTGGACAGGGTCCACAGATACGCAGTATTTT; clone size: NA; V gene: TRBV7-2; D gene: TRBD1; CDR3 length: 14; J gene: TRBJ2-3
CDR3 protein: CATTEHEAFF; CDR3 DNA: TGTGCCACGACAGAGCATGAAGCTTTCTTT; clone size: once; V gene: TRBV19; D gene: NA; CDR3 length: 10; J gene: TRBJ1-1
CDR3 protein: CASSPHKTGELFF; CDR3 DNA: TGTGCCAGCAGCCCCCATAAGACCGGGGAGCTGTTTTTT; clone size: once; V gene: TRBV7-8; D gene: NA; CDR3 length: 13; J gene: TRBJ2-2
CDR3 protein: CASSLEEAAYNSPLHF; CDR3 DNA: TGTGCCAGCAGCTTAGAAGAGGCCGCCTATAATTCACCCCTCCACTTT; clone size: NA; V gene: TRBV7-2; D gene: NA; CDR3 length: 16; J gene: TRBJ1-6
CDR3 protein: CATSGIRSGYTF; CDR3 DNA: TGTGCCACCTCCGGGATCCGGAGTGGCTACACCTTC; clone size: NA; V gene: TRBV15; D gene: NA; CDR3 length: 12; J gene: TRBJ1-2
CDR3 protein: CASSFRAGEADTQYF; CDR3 DNA: TGTGCCAGCAGCTTTCGCGCGGGAGAGGCAGATACGCAGTATTTT; clone size: NA; V gene: TRBV7-2; D gene: TRBD2; CDR3 length: 15; J gene: TRBJ2-3
CDR3 protein: CASSLGGTTYEQYF; CDR3 DNA: TGTGCCAGCAGCTTAGGAGGAACCACCTACGAGCAGTACTTC; clone size: NA; V gene: TRBV3-1/TRBV3-2; D gene: NA; CDR3 length: 14; J gene: TRBJ2-7
CDR3 protein: CAISEMGESYEQYF; CDR3 DNA: TGTGCCATCAGTGAGATGGGGGAGTCCTACGAGCAGTACTTC; clone size: once; V gene: TRBV10-3; D gene: NA; CDR3 length: 14; J gene: TRBJ2-7
CDR3 protein: CASRAAPGSQYF; CDR3 DNA: TGTGCCAGCAGGGCGGCGCCCGGCTCCCAGTACTTC; clone size: NA; V gene: TRBV27; D gene: NA; CDR3 length: 12; J gene: TRBJ2-5
CDR3 protein: CASSQPLAGLQETQYF; CDR3 DNA: TGCGCCAGCAGCCAACCACTAGCGGGCCTCCAAGAGACCCAGTACTTC; clone size: NA; V gene: TRBV4-1; D gene: TRBD2; CDR3 length: 16; J gene: TRBJ2-5
CDR3 protein: CASSTQGGMNTEAFF; CDR3 DNA: TGTGCCAGCAGCACGCAGGGGGGCATGAACACTGAAGCTTTCTTT; clone size: NA; V gene: TRBV7-9; D gene: TRBD1; CDR3 length: 15; J gene: TRBJ1-1
CDR3 protein: CASSPPSGDNEQFF; CDR3 DNA: TGTGCCAGCTCACCACCTTCCGGAGACAATGAGCAGTTCTTC; clone size: NA; V gene: TRBV18; D gene: NA; CDR3 length: 14; J gene: TRBJ2-1
CDR3 protein: CASSLASGSPWGTGELFF; CDR3 DNA: TGTGCCAGCAGCTTAGCCAGCGGAAGCCCTTGGGGCACCGGGGAGCTGTTTTTT; clone size: NA; V gene: TRBV7-2; D gene: NA; CDR3 length: 18; J gene: TRBJ2-2
CDR3 protein: CASSFRRDNNYEQYF; CDR3 DNA: TGTGCCAGCAGCTTTCGCCGGGACAACAACTACGAGCAGTACTTC; clone size: NA; V gene: TRBV7-8; D gene: NA; CDR3 length: 15; J gene: TRBJ2-7
CDR3 protein: CASSGDGNEKLFF; CDR3 DNA: TGCGCCAGCAGTGGGGATGGGAATGAAAAACTGTTTTTT; clone size: few; V gene: TRBV10-2; D gene: NA; CDR3 length: 13; J gene: TRBJ1-4
CDR3 protein: CASRKQGVVSPLHF; CDR3 DNA: TGTGCCAGCAGGAAACAGGGGGTTGTTTCACCCCTCCACTTT; clone size: NA; V gene: TRBV28; D gene: TRBD1; CDR3 length: 14; J gene: TRBJ1-6